This note documents a single T cell receptor beta chain sequence. No antigen is known for it. These data come from a study of brain T cells in children with intractable seizures. Time point defined: blood from clinic visit 5 months post-surgery; TSC patient then seizure free. Sequencing was limited to surgery cases with top T cell transcript signatures in brain tissue. Patients received at least one anti-epileptic drug before surgery. Between the trimmed V and J ends, which lost 7 bases and 11 bases, there was a span of 12 bases. The CDR3 has 12 residues. Germline assignment: CDR1 SGHAT and CDR2 FQNNGV. General study points: Absence of clones before surgery may stem from lower sequencing depth. Patients' HCMV serostatus was unknown; virus specificity rests on CDR3 similarity alone.

The protocol was immunoSEQ multiplex PCR, while the TCRdb copy is restricted to in-frame clones and leaves out a portion. The repertoire holds around 340,000 clones, with approximately 93% as singletons. The sequences come from peripheral blood, collected roughly 5 months after surgery. This sequence joins TRBV11-2 and TRBJ1-6; D possibly corresponds to TRBD1 (6 bases). The source is a boy younger than two with tuberous sclerosis and intractable seizures. In DNA, the CDR3 is TGTGCCAGCATCGGGAAGGGGGCACCCCTCCACTTT. Amino acid sequence: CASIGKGAPLHF.